One and the same sample provided the 22 T cell receptor beta chains below, sequenced in a study of T cells after somatic rescue of genetic block. Method: immunoSEQ multiplex PCR; TCRdb's copy keeps in-frame clones and lacks some. The sample consists of about 14,000 clones, about 65% of them appearing once. The specimen was peripheral blood mononuclear cells (PBMCs). All receptors come from a man aged 18 to 30.

The CDR3 loop reads CASSYAGLATSGRSDTQYF. The CDR3 nucleotides are TGTGCCAGCAGTTATGCAGGGCTGGCGACTAGCGGGAGATCAGATACGCAGTATTTT. The chain uses TRBV6-9 and TRBJ2-3; 12 positions agree with TRBD2. The CDR3 sequence is 19 residues long. The ends lost 2 bases at V and 4 bases at J; junction bases unmatched: 13. CDR1 and CDR2 (germline): MNHGY, SVAAGI.

The V gene is TRBV7-3, the J gene TRBJ2-4; D gene ambiguous. From germline, CDR1 is SGHTA and CDR2 FQGTGA. This CDR3 contains 15 residues. V lost 5 bases and J lost 9, with 20 bases in between. CDR3: CASSLTGHWRGIQYF. The CDR3, as DNA: TGTGCCAGCAGCCTCACCGGCCATTGGCGCGGCATTCAGTACTTC.

This clone was seen only once. The chain recombines TRBV2 with TRBJ2-3; TRBD2 is a possible D gene (6 bases). Per the germline V gene, CDR1 is SNHLY and CDR2 is FYNNEI. V was trimmed by 2 bases and J by 5 bases, leaving 23 bases between them. This CDR3 comprises 18 residues. The chain's CDR3 is CASSERGLAMGWIDTQYF. CDR3 coding DNA: TGTGCCAGCAGTGAAAGAGGTCTAGCGATGGGATGGATAGATACGCAGTATTTT.

The CDR3 sequence: CASSILQGVGGYTF. The CDR3 region has the DNA TGTGCCAGTAGTATACTACAGGGGGTAGGAGGCTACACCTTC. The chain is built from TRBV19 and TRBJ1-2; 8 nucleotides align to TRBD1. The V gene's germline CDR1 is LNHDA and CDR2 SQIVND (reference sequence). CDR3 size: 14 residues. V dropped 2 bases and J dropped 8; count of bases not matched to a gene: 7. Using reference TRBV19 and TRBJ1-2 for the parts outside the CDR3, the full variable domain is DGGITQSPKYLFRKEGQNVTLSCEQNLNHDAMYWYRQDPGQGLRLIYYSQIVNDFQKGDIAEGYSVSREKKESFPLTVTSAQKNPTAFYLCASSILQGVGGYTFGSGTRLTVV.

This clone was counted only a few times. At one end the junction does not follow the germline gene, possibly because of a read error. V is TRBV7-7 and J is TRBJ2-5; D is ambiguous. The CDR3 totals 15 residues. Germline CDR1 is SSHAT and CDR2 is FNYEAQ (reference sequence). CDR3 in amino acids: CASSPTNSDQETQYF. For the CDR3, the DNA is TGTGCTAGCAGCCCGACGAACAGCGACCAAGAGACCCAGTACTTC.

The V and J genes are TRBV28 and TRBJ2-7, with 9 positions matching TRBD1. Germline loops: CDR1 MDHEN, CDR2 SYDVKM. CDR3 size: 13 residues. Trimming took 6 bases from V and 2 from J; bases not matched to a gene: 2. CDR3 sequence reads: CASRTGGPYEQYF. CDR3 nucleotide sequence: TGTGCCAGCAGAACAGGGGGCCCCTACGAGCAGTACTTC.

The chain employs TRBV28 and TRBJ2-3; 11 bases are a match to TRBD2. J was trimmed by 5 bases and V by 6 bases; bases with no gene match: 7. This CDR3 region has 15 residues. Germline lookup yields CDR1 MDHEN and CDR2 SYDVKM. CDR3 nucleotides: TGTGCCAGCAGCAAACTAGCGGGGGTGAGAGATACGCAGTATTTT. Translated, it gives CASSKLAGVRDTQYF.

This chain joins TRBV10-3 and TRBJ2-5; D could derive from TRBD1 or TRBD2 (5 bases each). Germline V CDR1 and CDR2: ENHRY, SYGVKD. The CDR3 consists of 13 residues. Deletions cut 3 bases from V and 11 bases from J, with 16 bases between. This chain's CDR3 is CAISDHQGGEQYF. As DNA, the CDR3 is TGTGCCATCAGTGACCACCAGGGTGGGGAGCAGTACTTC.

J is TRBJ1-2 and V is TRBV18; 9 positions match TRBD1. The germline CDR1 and CDR2 sequences are KGHSH and LQKENI. Trimming cost V 5 bases and J 2 bases; bases outside gene matches: 3. The CDR3 is 14 amino acids. The CDR3, as DNA: TGTGCCAGCTCATCCGGGACAGGGAACTATGGCTACACCTTC. Translation gives CASSSGTGNYGYTF.

V is TRBV25-1 and J is TRBJ2-7, with D possibly being TRBD1 (6 bases). The germline V and J ends were trimmed by 4 bases and 3 bases, with 7 bases remaining between them. This CDR3 spans 12 amino acids. Germline values: CDR1 MGHDK, CDR2 SYGVNS. The CDR3 DNA is TGTGCCAGCAGTGGACAGGTCTACGAGCAGTACTTC. Its protein is CASSGQVYEQYF.

CDR3 in amino acids: CASVASLNEKLFF. The CDR3 nucleotides are TGTGCCAGCGTTGCCAGCCTTAATGAAAAACTGTTTTTT. V usage is TRBV2 and J usage is TRBJ1-4; D unclear. CDR1 and CDR2 (germline): SNHLY, FYNNEI. CDR3 length: 13 amino acids. With 8 bases removed from V and 4 bases from J, the gap between germline ends came to 11 bases.

By share, this clone counts as medium-sized. This chain connects TRBV5-5 to TRBJ1-1; 8 bases map to TRBD1. Germline-derived CDR1 and CDR2 are SGHKS and YYEKEE (reference sequence). The CDR3 is 18 amino acids. J was trimmed by 0 bases and V by 1 base; bases with no gene match: 11. The CDR3 DNA sequence: TGTGCCAGCAGCTTGCACGGGACAGGAAGGGGCATGAACACTGAAGCTTTCTTT. It specifies CASSLHGTGRGMNTEAFF.

The chain links TRBV7-9 to TRBJ1-1, with a weak D call TRBD1 (6 bases). This CDR3 contains 15 residues. The ends were cut back, 3 bases at V and 0 bases at J, with 11 bases in the middle. Germline V gives CDR1 SEHNR, CDR2 FQNEAQ (reference sequence). In DNA, the CDR3 is TGTGCCAGCAGCTTGATGACAGGAGTGAACACTGAAGCTTTCTTT. This translates into CASSLMTGVNTEAFF.

The gene calls are TRBV7-3 and TRBJ2-1, with D possibly being TRBD2 (6 bases). V gave up 1 base and J gave up 6 bases, with 16 bases separating them. Germline V gene lookup returns CDR1 SGHTA and CDR2 FQGTGA. The CDR3 has 16 amino acids. CDR3 amino acids: CASSLMGRKTSNEQFF. The DNA for the CDR3 is TGTGCCAGCAGCTTAATGGGACGTAAGACTAGCAATGAGCAGTTCTTC. The full variable domain, completed using reference TRBV7-3 and TRBJ2-1, is GAGVSQTPSNKVTEKGKYVELRCDPISGHTALYWYRQSLGQGPEFLIYFQGTGAADDSGLPNDRFFAVRPEGSVSTLKIQRTERGDSAVYLCASSLMGRKTSNEQFFGPGTRLTVL.

This clone showed up just a few times. The CDR3 loop is CASSLQGAVGEKLFF. DNA for the CDR3: TGTGCCAGCAGCTTACAGGGGGCGGTAGGTGAAAAACTGTTTTTT. V and J are TRBV5-4 and TRBJ1-4; 9 bases are a match to TRBD1. The CDR3 spans 15 residues. Germline V CDR1 and CDR2: SGHNT, YYREEE (reference sequence). Losses at the gene ends were 2 bases for V and 7 bases for J; bases not matched to a gene: 6.

This chain connects TRBV11-1 to TRBJ2-5; TRBD1 might be the D (6 bases). Germline CDR1 is SGHAT and CDR2 is FQDESV (reference sequence). V was trimmed by 0 bases and J by 1 base, leaving 9 bases between them. CDR3 length equals 15 residues. In DNA, the CDR3 is TGTGCCAGCAGCTTAGCCACAGGGAGCCAAGAGACCCAGTACTTC. Its translation is CASSLATGSQETQYF.

The rearrangement joins TRBV2 to TRBJ1-1, with D possibly TRBD1 on 5 matching bases. V dropped 7 bases and J dropped 1 base, with 10 bases sitting between them. Germline lookup yields CDR1 SNHLY and CDR2 FYNNEI. The CDR3 contains 13 residues. The CDR3 coding sequence is TGTGCCAGCAAGGGGCAGGCGAACACTGAAGCTTTCTTT. Translation gives CASKGQANTEAFF.

V usage is TRBV5-1 and J usage is TRBJ2-3; no clear D. Trimming removed 1 base at V and 4 bases at J, with 7 bases between. The CDR3 length is 13 residues. CDR1 and CDR2 (germline): SGHRS, YFSETQ. The CDR3 protein is CASSLQAADTQYF. DNA for the CDR3: TGCGCCAGCAGCTTGCAGGCGGCAGATACGCAGTATTTT.

V gene TRBV6-1 combines with J gene TRBJ2-5, with 8 bases lining up with TRBD1. J lost 3 bases, V lost 6 bases, and 3 bases had no gene match. Germline lookup yields CDR1 MNHNS and CDR2 SASEGT. The CDR3 runs 13 residues. The CDR3 region has the DNA TGTGCCAGCAGGGGGACAGGTAAAGAGACCCAGTACTTC. Amino acids: CASRGTGKETQYF.

This chain connects TRBV5-5 to TRBJ2-3; no definite D call. The CDR3 consists of 12 residues. Germline-derived CDR1 and CDR2 are SGHKS and YYEKEE (reference sequence). Trimming left V 0 bases short and J 4 bases short, with 3 bases between. DNA of the CDR3: TGTGCCAGCAGCTTGGTCGCAGATACGCAGTATTTT. Translated, it gives CASSLVADTQYF.

V gene TRBV7-9 combines with J gene TRBJ1-1; no clear D gene. Germline lookup yields CDR1 SEHNR and CDR2 FQNEAQ (reference sequence). CDR3 length: 13 amino acids. V gave up 5 bases and J gave up 4 bases, with 11 bases separating them. The CDR3, as DNA: TGTGCCAGCAGCACGCGGACCTTCACTGAAGCTTTCTTT. Protein sequence: CASSTRTFTEAFF. Supplemented by reference TRBV7-9 and TRBJ1-1, the full variable domain reads DTGVSQNPRHKITKRGQNVTFRCDPISEHNRLYWYRQTLGQGPEFLTYFQNEAQLEKSRLLSDRFSAERPKGSFSTLEIQRTEQGDSAMYLCASSTRTFTEAFFGQGTRLTVV.

V and J are TRBV7-9 and TRBJ1-4; D gene ambiguous. Germline V gene lookup returns CDR1 SEHNR and CDR2 FQNEAQ (reference sequence). V was shortened by 3 bases and J by 2 bases, with 10 bases between the two germline ends. The CDR3 runs 15 residues. In DNA, the CDR3 is TGTGCCAGCAGCTTCCTCGCGATGACTAATGAAAAACTGTTTTTT. Its protein is CASSFLAMTNEKLFF.